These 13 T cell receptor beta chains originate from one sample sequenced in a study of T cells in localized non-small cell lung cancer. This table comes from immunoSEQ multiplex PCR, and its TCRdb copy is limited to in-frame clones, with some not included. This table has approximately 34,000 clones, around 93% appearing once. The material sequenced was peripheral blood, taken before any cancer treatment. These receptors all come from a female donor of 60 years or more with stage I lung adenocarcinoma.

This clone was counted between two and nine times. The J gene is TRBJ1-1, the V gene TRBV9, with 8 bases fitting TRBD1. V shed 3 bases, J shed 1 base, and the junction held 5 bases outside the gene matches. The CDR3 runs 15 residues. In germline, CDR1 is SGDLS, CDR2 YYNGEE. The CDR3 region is CASSARGRGNTEAFF. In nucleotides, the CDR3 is TGTGCCAGCAGCGCCAGGGGGCGCGGGAACACTGAAGCTTTCTTT.

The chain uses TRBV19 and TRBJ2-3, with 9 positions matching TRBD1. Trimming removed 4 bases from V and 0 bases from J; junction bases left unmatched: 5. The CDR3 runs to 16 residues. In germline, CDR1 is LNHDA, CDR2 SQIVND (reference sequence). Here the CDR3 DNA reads TGTGCCAGTAGTACCTCCGGGACAGGGAGCACAGATACGCAGTATTTT. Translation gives CASSTSGTGSTDTQYF.

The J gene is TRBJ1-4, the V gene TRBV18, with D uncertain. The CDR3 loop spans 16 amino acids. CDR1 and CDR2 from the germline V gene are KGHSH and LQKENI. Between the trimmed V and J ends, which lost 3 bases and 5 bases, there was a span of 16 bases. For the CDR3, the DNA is TGTGCCAGCTCACCTGCATCTGGACGGGTGAATGAAAAACTGTTTTTT. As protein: CASSPASGRVNEKLFF.

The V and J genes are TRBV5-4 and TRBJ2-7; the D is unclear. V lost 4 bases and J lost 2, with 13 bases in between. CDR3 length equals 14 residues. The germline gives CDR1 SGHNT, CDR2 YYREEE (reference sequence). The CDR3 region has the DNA TGTGCCAGCAGCCCCGGTGCCTCCCCCTACGAGCAGTACTTC. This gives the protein CASSPGASPYEQYF.

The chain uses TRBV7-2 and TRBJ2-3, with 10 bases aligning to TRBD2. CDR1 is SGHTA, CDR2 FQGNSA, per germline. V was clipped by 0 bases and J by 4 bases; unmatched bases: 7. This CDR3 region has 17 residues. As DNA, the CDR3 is TGTGCCAGCAGCTTAGCTAGCGGGGGGACTCGGGCAGATACGCAGTATTTT. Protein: CASSLASGGTRADTQYF. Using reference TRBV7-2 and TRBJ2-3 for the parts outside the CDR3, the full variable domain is GAGVSQSPSNKVTEKGKDVELRCDPISGHTALYWYRQSLGQGLEFLIYFQGNSAPDKSGLPSDRFSAERTGGSVSTLTIQRTQQEDSAVYLCASSLASGGTRADTQYFGPGTRLTVL.

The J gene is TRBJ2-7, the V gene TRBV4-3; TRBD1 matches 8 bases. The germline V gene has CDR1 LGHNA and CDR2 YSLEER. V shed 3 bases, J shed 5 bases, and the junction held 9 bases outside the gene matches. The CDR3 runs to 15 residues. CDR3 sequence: CASSQADRVGHEQYF. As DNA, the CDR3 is TGCGCCAGCAGCCAGGCGGACAGGGTGGGACACGAGCAGTACTTC.

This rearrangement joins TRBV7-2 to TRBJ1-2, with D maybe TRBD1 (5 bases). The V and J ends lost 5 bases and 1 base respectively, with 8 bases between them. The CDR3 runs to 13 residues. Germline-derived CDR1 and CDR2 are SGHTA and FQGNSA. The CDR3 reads CASSRDSNYGYTF. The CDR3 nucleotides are TGTGCCAGCAGCCGAGACAGTAACTATGGCTACACCTTC.

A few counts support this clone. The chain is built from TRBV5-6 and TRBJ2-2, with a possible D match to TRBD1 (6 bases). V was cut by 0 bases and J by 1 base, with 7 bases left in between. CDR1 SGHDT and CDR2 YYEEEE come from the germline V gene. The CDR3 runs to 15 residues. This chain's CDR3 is CASSLEGVNTGELFF. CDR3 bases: TGTGCCAGCAGCTTGGAGGGGGTGAACACCGGGGAGCTGTTTTTT.

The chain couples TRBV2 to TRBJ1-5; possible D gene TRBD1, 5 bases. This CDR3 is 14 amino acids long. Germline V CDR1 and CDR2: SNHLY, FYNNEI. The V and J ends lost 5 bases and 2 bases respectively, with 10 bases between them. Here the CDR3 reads CASSLDRGNQPQHF. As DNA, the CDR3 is TGTGCCAGCAGTCTTGACAGAGGCAATCAGCCCCAGCATTTT.

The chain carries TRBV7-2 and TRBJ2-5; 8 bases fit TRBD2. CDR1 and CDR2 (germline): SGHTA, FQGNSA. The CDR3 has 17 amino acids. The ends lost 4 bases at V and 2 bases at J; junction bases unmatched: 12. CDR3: CASSSAGGAGGQETQYF. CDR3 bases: TGTGCCAGCAGCTCCGCGGGCGGGGCGGGGGGTCAAGAGACCCAGTACTTC.

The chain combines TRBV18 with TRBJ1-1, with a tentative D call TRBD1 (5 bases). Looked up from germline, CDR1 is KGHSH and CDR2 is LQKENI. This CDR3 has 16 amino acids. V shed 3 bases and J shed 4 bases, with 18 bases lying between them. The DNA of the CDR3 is TGTGCCAGCTCACCCACCGTCCGGGGGGACGTCACTGAAGCTTTCTTT. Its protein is CASSPTVRGDVTEAFF.

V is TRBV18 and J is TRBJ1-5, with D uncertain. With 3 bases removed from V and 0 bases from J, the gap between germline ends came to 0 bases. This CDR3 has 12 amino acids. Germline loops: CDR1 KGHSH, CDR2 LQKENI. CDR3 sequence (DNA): TGTGCCAGCTCACCTAGCAATCAGCCCCAGCATTTT. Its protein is CASSPSNQPQHF. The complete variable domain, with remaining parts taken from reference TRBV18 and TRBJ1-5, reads NAGVMQNPRHLVRRRGQEARLRCSPMKGHSHVYWYRQLPEEGLKFMVYLQKENIIDESGMPKERFSAEFPKEGPSILRIQQVVRGDSAAYFCASSPSNQPQHFGDGTRLSIL.

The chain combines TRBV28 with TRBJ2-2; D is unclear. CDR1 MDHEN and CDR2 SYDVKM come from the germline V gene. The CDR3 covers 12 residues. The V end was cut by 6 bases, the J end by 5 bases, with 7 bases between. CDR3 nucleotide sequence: TGTGCCAGCAGATTTAAGACCGGGGAGCTGTTTTTT. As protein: CASRFKTGELFF.